This T cell receptor (beta chain) originates from a study of chemoradiotherapy in HPV16-positive cancers. Study outcomes and limitations: HPV-responsive T-cell expansion during chemoradiotherapy was linked to improved recurrence-free survival in HPV16-positive patients.

Produced via immunoSEQ multiplex PCR; TCRdb's table is partial and in-frame only. The sample consists of around 25,000 clones, around 94% of them appearing once. CDR1 and CDR2 from the germline V gene are MGHDK and SYGVNS. Between the trimmed V and J ends, which lost 4 bases and 0 bases, there was a span of 13 bases. The CDR3 length is 15 residues. A note on this clone: Its antigen is not identified.

The chain has TRBV25-1 and TRBJ2-7, with a weak D call TRBD2 (6 bases). Material: blood, obtained from a patient who underwent chemoradiotherapy. The clonotype was recovered from a human donor with HPV-associated anogenital cancer. The CDR3 protein is CASSALSSVSYEQYF. The CDR3 region has the DNA TGTGCCAGCAGTGCCTTGTCTAGCGTCTCCTACGAGCAGTACTTC.